These 32 T cell receptor beta chains were all obtained from the same sample, sequenced in a study of blood T cell repertoires in COVID-19. Some clones are missing from TCRdb's copy, which holds only in-frame ones; the method was immunoSEQ multiplex PCR. The table shows 300,000 to 350,000 clones, with around 87% occurring only once. The sample was peripheral blood. These receptors came from a woman in her forties or fifties with COVID-19, enrolled during active disease.

The chain has TRBV24-1 and TRBJ1-1; D may be TRBD1 (5 bases). This CDR3 has 16 residues. V gave up 5 bases and J gave up 4 bases, with 19 bases separating them. CDR1 is KGHDR and CDR2 is SFDVKD in the germline V gene. CDR3 sequence: CATSVNTGPGVTEAFF. The CDR3 DNA sequence: TGTGCCACCAGTGTCAATACAGGCCCGGGAGTCACTGAAGCTTTCTTT.

V is TRBV2 and J is TRBJ2-7, with a weak D call TRBD1 (5 bases). V dropped 9 bases and J dropped 4 bases, with 19 bases sitting between them. The CDR3 has 14 amino acids. The germline V gene has CDR1 SNHLY and CDR2 FYNNEI. CDR3 in amino acids: CASRRGRVSYEQYF. Written as DNA, the CDR3 is TGTGCCAGTCGCCGAGGCAGGGTATCGTACGAGCAGTACTTC. The variable domain in full, with the rest retrieved from reference TRBV2 and TRBJ2-7, is EPEVTQTPSHQVTQMGQEVILRCVPISNHLYFYWYRQILGQKVEFLVSFYNNEISEKSEIFDDQFSVERPDGSNFTLKIRSTKLEDSAMYFCASRRGRVSYEQYFGPGTRLTVT.

This clone was recorded once. J is TRBJ2-4 and V is TRBV19; 8 bases map to TRBD1. The CDR3 contains 15 residues. Per the germline V gene, CDR1 is LNHDA and CDR2 is SQIVND (reference sequence). With 5 bases clipped from V and 1 base from J, the junction kept 4 bases outside the gene matches. The CDR3 DNA is TGTGCCAGTAGTCCTAGACAGGGGGCCAAAAACATTCAGTACTTC. This codes for CASSPRQGAKNIQYF.

CDR3 sequence: CATSRQGGLYEKLFF. In nucleotides, the CDR3 is TGTGCCACCAGCAGACAGGGTGGGTTGTATGAAAAACTGTTTTTT. V is TRBV15 and J is TRBJ1-4, with D possibly TRBD1 on 5 matching bases. This CDR3 has 15 amino acids. Germline assignment: CDR1 LNHNV and CDR2 YYDKDF (reference sequence). V lost 2 bases and J lost 6, with 13 bases in between. Full variable domain (missing parts from reference TRBV15 and TRBJ1-4): DAMVIQNPRYQVTQFGKPVTLSCSQTLNHNVMYWYQQKSSQAPKLLFHYYDKDFNNEADTPDNFQSRRPNTSFCFLDIRSPGLGDTAMYLCATSRQGGLYEKLFFGSGTQLSVL.

This chain links TRBV25-1 with TRBJ2-1, with TRBD2 as a possible D gene (5 bases). V lost 6 bases to trimming and J lost 4 bases, with 16 bases between them. The CDR3 consists of 15 residues. Germline V gives CDR1 MGHDK, CDR2 SYGVNS. The CDR3 region is CASRLEVHSYNEQFF. CDR3 nucleotides: TGTGCCAGCAGACTAGAAGTCCACTCATACAATGAGCAGTTCTTC.

This chain uses TRBV3-1 (or the pseudogene TRBV3-2) with TRBJ2-7, with D perhaps matching TRBD2 (5 bases). The V gene's germline CDR1 is LGHDT and CDR2 YNNKEL (reference sequence). V lost 9 bases and J lost 6, with 18 bases in between. The CDR3 length is 13 residues. CDR3 nucleotides: TGTGCCAGTTCGGGATTCCCACGTGGCGAGCAGTACTTC. This translates into CASSGFPRGEQYF.

Comments on this clone: This sample also contains other DNA sequences that code for the same CDR3. The chain employs TRBV2 and TRBJ2-7; 9 bases are a match to TRBD1. Trimming at V came to 1 base and at J to 2 bases, leaving 3 bases not matched to a gene. CDR1 is SNHLY, CDR2 FYNNEI, per germline. The CDR3 totals 15 residues. In DNA, the CDR3 is TGTGCCAGCAGTGAAGGTCGGACAGGGGCCTACGAGCAGTACTTC. Translation: CASSEGRTGAYEQYF.

The rearrangement links TRBV11-2 to TRBJ2-5; no clear D gene. This CDR3 spans 14 amino acids. The germline V gene has CDR1 SGHAT and CDR2 FQNNGV. The germline V and J ends were trimmed by 1 base and 4 bases, with 10 bases remaining between them. The CDR3 DNA reads as TGTGCCAGCAGCTTAGTCTTCAGGCGAGAGACCCAGTACTTC. It yields the protein CASSLVFRRETQYF. Combining the CDR3 with reference TRBV11-2 and TRBJ2-5 gives the whole variable domain EAGVAQSPRYKIIEKRQSVAFWCNPISGHATLYWYQQILGQGPKLLIQFQNNGVVDDSQLPKDRFSAERLKGVDSTLKIQPAKLEDSAVYLCASSLVFRRETQYFGPGTRLLVL.

CDR3 bases: TGTGCCAGCAGCGCTCGGGAAAAACTGTTTTTT. Its translation: CASSAREKLFF. The J gene is TRBJ1-4, the V gene TRBV11-3; no firm D call. The CDR3 loop spans 11 amino acids. Trimming left V 5 bases short and J 8 bases short, with 6 bases between. The germline V gene has CDR1 SGHNT and CDR2 YENEEA. The full variable domain, rest sourced from reference TRBV11-3 and TRBJ1-4, is EAGVVQSPRYKIIEKKQPVAFWCNPISGHNTLYWYLQNLGQGPELLIRYENEEAVDDSQLPKDRFSAERLKGVDSTLKIQPAELGDSAVYLCASSAREKLFFGSGTQLSVL.

The chain joins TRBV3-1 (or the pseudogene TRBV3-2) to TRBJ2-7, with 11 bases matching TRBD2. CDR1 is LGHDT and CDR2 is YNNKEL in the germline V gene (reference sequence). The junction had 7 bases not matched to a gene; V was cut back by 3 bases and J by 0 bases. The length of the CDR3 is 17 residues. CDR3 nucleotides: TGTGCCAGCAGCCAGCCCGCGACTAGCGGGAACTCCTACGAGCAGTACTTC. This sequence encodes CASSQPATSGNSYEQYF.

The genes are TRBV19 and TRBJ1-1; 8 nucleotides match TRBD1. The CDR3 sequence is 14 residues long. The V and J ends lost 3 bases and 8 bases, in that order; junction bases with no gene match: 8. CDR1 is LNHDA and CDR2 is SQIVND in the germline V gene (reference sequence). The CDR3 bases are TGTGCCAGTAGTATTTACGGCAGGGGGCGAGAAGCTTTCTTT. Its protein product is CASSIYGRGREAFF.

The CDR3: CASSDPPGGRNTIYF. In DNA, the CDR3 is TGTGCCAGCAGTGACCCTCCAGGGGGTAGAAACACCATATATTTT. This chain uses TRBV6-4 with TRBJ1-3; TRBD1 aligns across 7 bases. This CDR3 is 15 amino acids long. V was pared by 2 bases and J by 5 bases, with 6 bases of the junction left unmatched. Germline V gene lookup returns CDR1 MRHNA and CDR2 SNTAGT.

J is TRBJ1-1 and V is TRBV14; TRBD1 matches at 7 bases. Germline assignment: CDR1 SGHDN and CDR2 FVKESK. Trimming at V came to 0 bases and at J to 4 bases, leaving 11 bases not matched to a gene. The CDR3 has 17 amino acids. The DNA of the CDR3 is TGTGCCAGCAGCCAAGAAGGGACAGCACCATTGGTCACTGAAGCTTTCTTT. Translated, it gives CASSQEGTAPLVTEAFF.

The V gene is TRBV28, the J gene TRBJ1-5; 8 bases fit TRBD1. V lost 7 bases to trimming and J lost 0 bases; unmatched junction nucleotides: 20. The CDR3 covers 20 residues. CDR1 MDHEN and CDR2 SYDVKM come from the germline V gene. The CDR3 region is CASKAGGAYFLFYSNQPQHF. The CDR3 DNA reads as TGTGCCAGCAAGGCAGGGGGCGCGTATTTTCTTTTTTATAGCAATCAGCCCCAGCATTTT. Using reference TRBV28 and TRBJ1-5 for the parts outside the CDR3, the full variable domain is DVKVTQSSRYLVKRTGEKVFLECVQDMDHENMFWYRQDPGLGLRLIYFSYDVKMKEKGDIPEGYSVSREKKERFSLILESASTNQTSMYLCASKAGGAYFLFYSNQPQHFGDGTRLSIL.

The sample holds a few counts of this clone. The chain couples TRBV30 to TRBJ1-5; tentatively, D is TRBD1 (6 bases). Germline CDR1 is GTSNPN and CDR2 is SVGIG (reference sequence). V gave up 1 base and J gave up 5 bases, with 9 bases separating them. CDR3 length: 13 residues. The CDR3 DNA follows: TGTGCCTGGAGTGACAGGGTCGATCAGCCCCAGCATTTT. Its translation is CAWSDRVDQPQHF.

The chain is built from TRBV19 and TRBJ2-7; weak D call: TRBD2 (7 bases). Germline-derived CDR1 and CDR2 are LNHDA and SQIVND (reference sequence). CDR3 length equals 19 residues. Trimming cost V 5 bases and J 0 bases, with 26 bases left between them. CDR3: CASSPVGSGGELHSYEQYF. The CDR3 region has the DNA TGTGCCAGTAGTCCAGTGGGGTCGGGGGGCGAACTCCACTCCTACGAGCAGTACTTC.

The J gene is TRBJ1-4, the V gene TRBV5-1; D unresolved. V lost 3 bases and J lost 5, with 11 bases in between. The CDR3 is made up of 14 amino acids. Germline values: CDR1 SGHRS, CDR2 YFSETQ. CDR3 DNA sequence: TGCGCCAGCAGCTCCGGGAGGGTGAATGAAAAACTGTTTTTT. Translated, it gives CASSSGRVNEKLFF.

The rearrangement uses TRBV2 and TRBJ1-5, with D possibly TRBD1 on 5 matching bases. The CDR3 is 14 amino acids. Per germline, CDR1 SNHLY and CDR2 FYNNEI. Trimming cost V 6 bases and J 2 bases, with 11 bases left between them. The DNA of the CDR3 is TGTGCCAGCAGAAAGGGGATGGGCAATCAGCCCCAGCATTTT. It is translated as CASRKGMGNQPQHF.

CDR3 DNA: TGTGCCAACATTCAGCGGGAGGTATTTAGGAATGAGCAGTTCTTC. Protein sequence: CANIQREVFRNEQFF. This rearrangement joins TRBV6-5 to TRBJ2-1; 9 bases are shared with TRBD2. This CDR3 has 15 amino acids. The V gene's germline CDR1 is MNHEY and CDR2 SVGAGI. Trimming took 10 bases from V and 7 from J; bases not matched to a gene: 14.

CDR3 residues: CASRIRTSGGGTQYF. CDR3 nucleotides: TGTGCCAGCAGAATCCGGACTAGCGGCGGGGGGACCCAGTACTTC. The chain combines TRBV5-6 with TRBJ2-5; 10 bases match TRBD2. J was trimmed by 7 bases and V by 5 bases; bases with no gene match: 11. This CDR3 is built from 15 residues. Looked up from germline, CDR1 is SGHDT and CDR2 is YYEEEE.

V usage is TRBV27 and J usage is TRBJ1-1; a weak D match, TRBD1 (5 bases). Trimming removed 10 bases from V and 0 bases from J, with 15 bases in between. The CDR3 loop spans 14 amino acids. The germline V gene encodes CDR1 MNHEY and CDR2 SMNVEV (reference sequence). CDR3 coding DNA: TGTGCCACCGGGGGAGATTTTATGAACACTGAAGCTTTCTTT. Protein: CATGGDFMNTEAFF.

The J gene is TRBJ1-5, the V gene TRBV6-5; perhaps TRBD1 as D (6 bases). Germline-derived CDR1 and CDR2 are MNHEY and SVGAGI. V was pared by 5 bases and J by 2 bases, with 13 bases between. This CDR3 has 15 residues. CDR3 coding DNA: TGTGCCAGCAGTAGGACAGACCGAGGCAATCAGCCCCAGCATTTT. Protein product: CASSRTDRGNQPQHF.

The chain combines TRBV4-2 with TRBJ2-5; D is possibly TRBD2 (7 bases). V lost 0 bases, J lost 1 base, and 12 bases lay in between. Germline lookup yields CDR1 LGHNA and CDR2 YNFKEQ. The CDR3 has 16 residues. This CDR3 is CASSQDDRGAQETQYF. CDR3 nucleotides: TGTGCCAGCAGCCAAGATGATCGGGGGGCCCAAGAGACCCAGTACTTC.

This chain uses TRBV3-1 (or the pseudogene TRBV3-2) with TRBJ2-7; tentative D call: TRBD2 (6 bases). Per the germline V gene, CDR1 is LGHDT and CDR2 is YNNKEL (reference sequence). V was pared by 1 base and J by 1 base, with 8 bases between. The CDR3 consists of 14 residues. The CDR3 reads CASSQAGRSYEQYF. The CDR3 DNA reads as TGTGCCAGCAGCCAAGCCGGGAGATCCTACGAGCAGTACTTC.

This clone has more than one count but fewer than ten. The chain employs TRBV5-1 and TRBJ1-2; TRBD1 matches at 10 bases. V gave up 4 bases and J gave up 3 bases; unmatched junction bases: 6. CDR3 length equals 15 residues. The germline V gene encodes CDR1 SGHRS and CDR2 YFSETQ. CDR3 bases: TGCGCCAGCAGCCGGGACAGGGGCGGGTACTATGGCTACACCTTC. Residues: CASSRDRGGYYGYTF.

The chain recombines TRBV11-3 with TRBJ2-7; D call uncertain. The CDR3 runs to 11 residues. The ends were cut back, 1 base at V and 5 bases at J, with 3 bases in the middle. Germline CDR1 reads SGHNT; CDR2 reads YENEEA. CDR3 region: CASSLGDEQYF. The CDR3 DNA is TGTGCCAGCAGCTTAGGCGACGAGCAGTACTTC.

V is TRBV5-1 and J is TRBJ2-7; a possible D gene is TRBD1 (6 bases). Deletions cut 4 bases from V and 1 base from J, with 18 bases between. There are 16 residues in the CDR3. The germline gives CDR1 SGHRS, CDR2 YFSETQ. CDR3 loop: CASSLYDRDTSYEQYF. For the CDR3, the DNA is TGCGCCAGCAGCCTATACGACCGGGACACATCCTACGAGCAGTACTTC.

The rearrangement joins TRBV30 to TRBJ1-5, with D possibly TRBD1 on 5 matching bases. Germline CDR1 is GTSNPN and CDR2 is SVGIG (reference sequence). The CDR3 is 14 residues long. Between the trimmed V and J ends, which lost 2 bases and 4 bases, there was a span of 12 bases. CDR3 coding DNA: TGTGCCTGGAGTAGGTCAGGGCCTAATCAGCCCCAGCATTTT. Protein: CAWSRSGPNQPQHF.

The J gene is TRBJ1-2, the V gene TRBV10-3; 8 nucleotides agree with TRBD1. The CDR3 is 15 amino acids. The J segment lost 3 bases and the V segment lost 2 bases, leaving 5 bases of the junction unmatched. Germline V CDR1 and CDR2: ENHRY, SYGVKD. The CDR3 is CAISETGQAYYGYTF. CDR3 coding DNA: TGTGCCATCAGTGAGACGGGACAGGCCTACTATGGCTACACCTTC.

The chain recombines TRBV27 with TRBJ2-7, with 8 bases fitting TRBD1. Per germline, CDR1 MNHEY and CDR2 SMNVEV (reference sequence). This CDR3 region has 14 residues. J gave up 7 bases and V 5 bases, and 10 bases lay outside the gene matches. The CDR3 spells CASSPDRVTGEQYF. In DNA, the CDR3 is TGTGCCAGCAGTCCGGACAGGGTAACGGGTGAGCAGTACTTC.

The chain combines TRBV7-2 with TRBJ2-1; 8 nucleotides line up with TRBD2. After removal of 4 bases from V and 5 bases from J, the junction contained 19 bases not matched to a gene. The CDR3 contains 19 residues. Germline loops: CDR1 SGHTA, CDR2 FQGNSA. The CDR3 nucleotides are TGTGCCAGCAGCTCTAGGGCCATTCCGGGACTAGTAACCGACAATGAGCAGTTCTTC. Amino acids: CASSSRAIPGLVTDNEQFF.

J is TRBJ2-2 and V is TRBV9; 9 bases align to TRBD2. The germline CDR1 and CDR2 sequences are SGDLS and YYNGEE. The junction had 6 bases not matched to a gene; V was cut back by 3 bases and J by 6 bases. The CDR3 is 15 residues long. The CDR3 DNA reads TGTGCCAGCAGCGCAATAGCGGGAGTTTCCGGGGAGCTGTTTTTT. It codes for CASSAIAGVSGELFF.